This TCR beta chain comes out of a study of early T cells in non-severe SARS-CoV-2 infection. Study in general: Sequencing input comprised bulk RNA from unsorted whole blood; chain pairing was not available. General study points: The study's VDJdb matching favored anti-spike CD8 responses and missed private and CD4 specificities.

Germline V gene sequence: CDR1 LNHNV, CDR2 YYDKDF (reference sequence). The CDR3 is 15 residues long. The J segment lost 7 bases and the V segment lost 0 bases, leaving 9 bases of the junction unmatched. The TCR library protocol was used to attach unique molecular identifiers. These identifiers were attached to individual cDNA molecules. One entry per CDR3 protein, called by TCRdb with MiXCR from the 5' RACE reads. The sample lists some 48,000 distinct CDR3 sequences; approximately 6% were seen once. This clonotype appeared many times. The target antigen is unknown. The chain carries TRBV15 and TRBJ2-7, with 7 positions matching TRBD2. Sequenced here: whole blood, sampled at baseline. This TCR came from an adult who was a healthcare worker with PCR-confirmed SARS-CoV-2 infection or an uninfected control (not recorded which). CDR3 in amino acids: CATSRDLAGVGEQYF. The CDR3 coding sequence is TGTGCCACCAGCAGAGATCTCGCGGGAGTGGGTGAGCAGTACTTC.